These 24 T cell receptor beta chains originate from one sample sequenced in a study of shared clonotypes between healthy human individuals (dated by TCRdb to 2019 to 2021). The method behind the library was the immunoSEQ multiplex PCR assay. TCRdb took this table from immuneACCESS and kept in-frame rearrangements with V and J called. Such tables lack part of the clones; where checked against another copy, unresolved V genes explain under half of the gap, and the rest is unexplained. The sample contains more than 2 million clones, 93% of them found a single time. Over 1.5% of the sample is in the top ten clones. CD8 naive samples were obtained by positive selection for CCR7 among CD45RO-negative cells, yielding a CD45RA+CCR7+ population from which TemRA cells were excluded. Sequences were obtained from naive CD8+ T cells from PBMCs. What this sample's cell subset or site label stands for: CD45RA+CCR7+. The receptors stem from a man between 18 and 35 years old in good health. Some clones in this sample may be carry-over from other donors' samples.

V and J are TRBV19 and TRBJ1-4; D gene uncertain. The CDR3 loop spans 16 amino acids. Trimming stripped 5 bases from V and 6 bases from J, with 19 bases between. Germline values: CDR1 LNHDA, CDR2 SQIVND (reference sequence). CDR3 bases: TGTGCCAGTAGTGCACCCCAACAGCCCGAAGATGAAAAACTGTTTTTT. Protein product: CASSAPQQPEDEKLFF. Complete variable domain (other parts from reference TRBV19 and TRBJ1-4): DGGITQSPKYLFRKEGQNVTLSCEQNLNHDAMYWYRQDPGQGLRLIYYSQIVNDFQKGDIAEGYSVSREKKESFPLTVTSAQKNPTAFYLCASSAPQQPEDEKLFFGSGTQLSVL.

The chain uses TRBV6-1 and TRBJ2-7, with 9 bases lining up with TRBD2. The V segment lost 0 bases and the J segment 2 bases; nucleotides outside the gene matches: 5. The CDR3 has 16 residues. Germline assignment: CDR1 MNHNS and CDR2 SASEGT. The CDR3 nucleotides read TGTGCCAGCAGTGAAGCGTGGACTAGCGTCCCCTACGAGCAGTACTTC. Translating gives CASSEAWTSVPYEQYF.

The chain has TRBV19 and TRBJ1-2; D remains unclear. This CDR3 is built from 15 residues. V lost 4 bases and J lost 2, with 14 bases in between. The germline V gene has CDR1 LNHDA and CDR2 SQIVND (reference sequence). CDR3 coding DNA: TGTGCCAGTAGTAAATTGATGTCCGCGAACTATGGCTACACCTTC. Translated, it gives CASSKLMSANYGYTF.

This chain uses TRBV4-2 with TRBJ1-4, with D possibly matching TRBD1 (5 bases). V shed 2 bases and J shed 4 bases, with 8 bases lying between them. The CDR3 runs 14 residues. Per germline, CDR1 LGHNA and CDR2 YNFKEQ. CDR3 region: CASSQTGLNEKLFF. The DNA of the CDR3 is TGTGCCAGCAGCCAAACGGGGCTTAATGAAAAACTGTTTTTT.

The chain carries TRBV27 and TRBJ2-7; 10 nucleotides match TRBD2. Unmatched junction bases numbered 7, after V lost 3 bases and J lost 5 bases. The CDR3 runs 15 residues. Germline V CDR1 and CDR2: MNHEY, SMNVEV (reference sequence). CDR3 region: CASSFVSGLADEQYF. CDR3 nucleotides: TGTGCCAGCAGTTTTGTGAGCGGACTAGCGGACGAGCAGTACTTC.

The chain carries TRBV10-3 and TRBJ2-3; possibly TRBD1 or TRBD2 for D (6 bases each). The CDR3 contains 16 residues. The V end was cut by 6 bases, the J end by 1 base, with 17 bases between. The V gene's germline CDR1 is ENHRY and CDR2 SYGVKD. The CDR3, as DNA: TGTGCCATCAGCCTCGGGGGCCTCCGGGGCACAGATACGCAGTATTTT. The encoded protein is CAISLGGLRGTDTQYF.

This sequence joins TRBV13 and TRBJ2-1, with D uncertain. V dropped 11 bases and J dropped 3 bases, with 11 bases sitting between them. Per the germline V gene, CDR1 is PRHDT and CDR2 is FYEKMQ (reference sequence). The CDR3 length is 12 residues. The CDR3 reads CASSMGYNEQFF. The CDR3 region has the DNA TGTGCCTCCTCAATGGGCTACAATGAGCAGTTCTTC.

The DNA of the CDR3 is TGTGCCAGCAGCCTACCAAAAGTTCGTACCTACGAGCAGTACTTC. This sequence encodes CASSLPKVRTYEQYF. The chain carries TRBV5-5 and TRBJ2-7; D call uncertain. V gave up 4 bases and J gave up 2 bases, with 16 bases separating them. CDR1 and CDR2 (germline): SGHKS, YYEKEE (reference sequence). CDR3 length: 15 amino acids.

CDR3 coding DNA: TGTGCCAGCAGCCCTGACAGGGTTAGTAACTATGGCTACACCTTC. It yields the protein CASSPDRVSNYGYTF. The rearrangement joins TRBV5-6 to TRBJ1-2; TRBD1 matches 7 bases. The CDR3 has 15 residues. Germline V gene data show CDR1 as SGHDT and CDR2 as YYEEEE. Germline trimming cut 4 bases from V and 1 base from J; bases unmatched to any gene: 7. The variable domain in full, with the rest retrieved from reference TRBV5-6 and TRBJ1-2, is DAGVTQSPTHLIKTRGQQVTLRCSPKSGHDTVSWYQQALGQGPQFIFQYYEEEERQRGNFPDRFSGHQFPNYSSELNVNALLLGDSALYLCASSPDRVSNYGYTFGSGTRLTVV.

V usage is TRBV28 and J usage is TRBJ2-4; 11 bases align to TRBD2. The V and J ends lost 2 bases and 5 bases, in that order; junction bases with no gene match: 14. The CDR3 is 19 residues long. From germline, CDR1 is MDHEN and CDR2 SYDVKM. The CDR3 region is CASSLRLAGGRFLENIQYF. CDR3 bases: TGTGCCAGCAGTTTAAGGCTAGCGGGAGGAAGGTTCTTGGAAAACATTCAGTACTTC.

The chain is built from TRBV9 and TRBJ1-2, with a tentative D call TRBD1 (6 bases). CDR1 is SGDLS, CDR2 YYNGEE, per germline. The V end was cut by 2 bases, the J end by 2 bases, with 10 bases between. This CDR3 spans 14 amino acids. This chain's CDR3 is CASSVARGNYGYTF. CDR3 in DNA: TGTGCCAGCAGCGTTGCTAGGGGGAACTATGGCTACACCTTC.

V is TRBV2 and J is TRBJ2-7, with TRBD1 matching 7 bases. The CDR3 is made up of 14 amino acids. J gave up 1 base and V 6 bases, and 6 bases lay outside the gene matches. Germline V gene data show CDR1 as SNHLY and CDR2 as FYNNEI. The CDR3 sequence is CASSPGTASYEQYF. As DNA, the CDR3 is TGTGCCAGCAGCCCCGGGACAGCGTCCTACGAGCAGTACTTC. The full variable domain, with the rest looked up from reference TRBV2 and TRBJ2-7, is EPEVTQTPSHQVTQMGQEVILRCVPISNHLYFYWYRQILGQKVEFLVSFYNNEISEKSEIFDDQFSVERPDGSNFTLKIRSTKLEDSAMYFCASSPGTASYEQYFGPGTRLTVT.

CDR3 sequence reads: CASSQDGSSGRKYRTYEQYF. CDR3 DNA: TGCGCCAGCAGCCAAGATGGGTCTAGCGGGAGGAAGTATAGGACCTACGAGCAGTACTTC. This rearrangement joins TRBV4-1 to TRBJ2-7, with TRBD2 identical over 11 bases. Germline values: CDR1 MGHRA, CDR2 YSYEKL. J was trimmed by 2 bases and V by 0 bases; bases with no gene match: 15. The CDR3 has 20 residues.

The gene calls are TRBV5-6 and TRBJ2-7; D is perhaps TRBD2 (6 bases). The CDR3 is made up of 14 amino acids. Trimming took off 6 bases at V and 0 bases at J, with 13 bases between the two ends. Germline V gene data show CDR1 as SGHDT and CDR2 as YYEEEE. The CDR3 nucleotides read TGTGCCAGCAACCCGCGGGGCCGCTCCTACGAGCAGTACTTC. Amino acid sequence: CASNPRGRSYEQYF.

This chain uses TRBV5-5 with TRBJ2-7; TRBD1 agrees at 7 bases. Germline assignment: CDR1 SGHKS and CDR2 YYEKEE (reference sequence). J was trimmed by 3 bases and V by 4 bases; bases with no gene match: 7. The CDR3 covers 14 residues. CDR3 loop: CASSPRDSFYEQYF. Here the CDR3 DNA reads TGTGCCAGCAGCCCGAGGGACAGTTTCTACGAGCAGTACTTC.

This chain joins TRBV10-3 and TRBJ2-5, with TRBD1 matching 10 bases. V gave up 0 bases and J gave up 5 bases; unmatched junction bases: 6. The germline V gene encodes CDR1 ENHRY and CDR2 SYGVKD. The CDR3 totals 16 residues. In nucleotides, the CDR3 is TGTGCCATCAGTGAGTCGGGACAGGGGATGGGGGAGACCCAGTACTTC. It encodes CAISESGQGMGETQYF.

This clone was detected once. The chain recombines TRBV9 with TRBJ2-7; D may be TRBD2 (6 bases). CDR3 size: 16 residues. Trimming shortened V by 0 bases and J by 2 bases, and 15 bases separated the two germline ends. Germline CDR1 SGDLS, CDR2 YYNGEE. The DNA for the CDR3 is TGTGCCAGCAGCGTAGCATCGAGCGGGCCGACCTACGAGCAGTACTTC. Translated: CASSVASSGPTYEQYF.

The V gene is TRBV9, the J gene TRBJ2-7; D not certain. The V gene lost 0 bases and the J gene lost 6 bases, with 10 bases spanning the gap. Germline V CDR1 and CDR2: SGDLS, YYNGEE. This CDR3 has 13 amino acids. The CDR3 coding sequence is TGTGCCAGCAGCGTAGCTGAGCACGCCGAGCAGTACTTC. This codes for CASSVAEHAEQYF.

The count of this clone is one. The chain is built from TRBV27 and TRBJ1-1; no clear D gene. The CDR3 is made up of 12 amino acids. V lost 5 bases and J lost 4, with 8 bases in between. The germline CDR1 and CDR2 sequences are MNHEY and SMNVEV (reference sequence). For the CDR3, the DNA is TGTGCCAGCAGTCCTTTTGGCACTGAAGCTTTCTTT. Amino acid sequence: CASSPFGTEAFF.

This chain connects TRBV4-1 to TRBJ2-7; tentatively, D is TRBD1 or TRBD2 (5 bases each). The CDR3 is 14 residues long. CDR1 and CDR2 from the germline V gene are MGHRA and YSYEKL. Trimming pared 1 base from V and 7 bases from J, leaving 14 bases between. CDR3 amino acids: CASSQGWDGWEQYF. The CDR3 bases are TGCGCCAGCAGCCAAGGTTGGGACGGGTGGGAGCAGTACTTC.

J is TRBJ2-1 and V is TRBV28; D may be TRBD1 (6 bases). This CDR3 spans 15 amino acids. Germline V gene sequence: CDR1 MDHEN, CDR2 SYDVKM. V was clipped by 8 bases and J by 9 bases, with 23 bases between them. The CDR3 DNA is TGTGCCAGCCGTCATGGGCGCTCTCTCAGGGGTGAGCAGTTCTTC. Protein: CASRHGRSLRGEQFF.

The rearrangement uses TRBV11-2 and TRBJ2-1; D possibly uses TRBD1 or TRBD2 (5 bases each). There are 17 residues in the CDR3. V was clipped by 1 base and J by 9 bases, with 22 bases between them. CDR1 is SGHAT, CDR2 FQNNGV, per germline. The CDR3 loop is CASSLGAPGTLWGEQFF. The CDR3 DNA reads as TGTGCCAGCAGCTTAGGGGCCCCAGGGACCCTATGGGGTGAGCAGTTCTTC.

This sequence joins TRBV18 and TRBJ2-3; 9 nucleotides agree with TRBD1. Unmatched junction bases numbered 6, after V lost 3 bases and J lost 2 bases. Per germline, CDR1 KGHSH and CDR2 LQKENI. The CDR3 is made up of 16 amino acids. The CDR3 DNA reads as TGTGCCAGCTCACCGACCGGGACAGGGACCACAGATACGCAGTATTTT. It specifies CASSPTGTGTTDTQYF.

The rearrangement joins TRBV4-1 to TRBJ2-5; D perhaps matches TRBD2 (5 bases). The germline V and J ends were trimmed by 1 base and 5 bases, with 11 bases remaining between them. Germline CDR1 and CDR2: MGHRA and YSYEKL. CDR3 length equals 14 residues. CDR3 nucleotide sequence: TGCGCCAGCAGCCAAGGTTCTAGCTGGGAGACCCAGTACTTC. It is translated as CASSQGSSWETQYF.